The T cell receptor beta chain under discussion was sequenced for a study of blood T cell repertoires in COVID-19. The overall study: PBMCs, B-cell-depleted T cells, or T cells provided the cDNA or gDNA that made up the material.

The CDR3 has 15 amino acids. V was clipped by 3 bases and J by 4 bases; unmatched bases: 9. The germline gives CDR1 SNHLY, CDR2 FYNNEI. How the authors handled the data: Reference gene primers were amplified, and this amplification served to estimate nucleated cell counts. Profiling relied on immunoSEQ multiplex PCR, and the TCRdb table lists in-frame clones only, not all of them. V, J and clone size reflect that table, while D and trimming were determined from the DNA. This table has about 140,000 clones, approximately 80% appearing once. This sequence originates from a human donor in a cohort sampled during active COVID-19. Sequencing input: peripheral blood. This chain connects TRBV2 to TRBJ2-7, with TRBD2 identical over 7 bases. The DNA for the CDR3 is TGTGCCAGCAGTGAGGGTGCGGGGGATATTTACGAGCAGTACTTC. As protein: CASSEGAGDIYEQYF. The whole variable domain, remainder taken from reference TRBV2 and TRBJ2-7, is EPEVTQTPSHQVTQMGQEVILRCVPISNHLYFYWYRQILGQKVEFLVSFYNNEISEKSEIFDDQFSVERPDGSNFTLKIRSTKLEDSAMYFCASSEGAGDIYEQYFGPGTRLTVT.